One sample yielded the 32 T cell receptor beta chains listed below, sequenced in a study of beta chain features in type 1 diabetes. Of the isolated RNA, all was reverse transcribed, and so the sequenced material was expressed TCRB transcripts. This table comes from immunoSEQ multiplex PCR, and its TCRdb copy is limited to in-frame clones, with some not included. The table lists 350,000 or so clones, about 20% of them singletons, with around 0.04% in the top ten. Sequencing input: naive CD4+ T cells from blood. The receptors come from a woman under 30 in good health.

The V gene is TRBV5-1, the J gene TRBJ2-3, with 9 bases lining up with TRBD1. CDR3 length: 15 residues. Germline CDR1 and CDR2: SGHRS and YFSETQ. Trimming at V came to 4 bases and at J to 4 bases, leaving 7 bases not matched to a gene. The DNA of the CDR3 is TGCGCCAGCAGCCTGGGACAGGGCATGGCAGATACGCAGTATTTT. Its protein product is CASSLGQGMADTQYF.

The chain links TRBV30 to TRBJ1-2; 8 bases fit TRBD1. Germline trimming cut 0 bases from V and 10 bases from J; bases unmatched to any gene: 1. Germline assignment: CDR1 GTSNPN and CDR2 SVGIG (reference sequence). The CDR3 extends over 11 amino acids. CDR3 in DNA: TGTGCCTGGAGTGTGGGACAGGACTACACCTTC. It encodes CAWSVGQDYTF.

The chain recombines TRBV9 with TRBJ2-3; D possibly corresponds to TRBD2 (5 bases). The CDR3 has 15 amino acids. Germline CDR1 SGDLS, CDR2 YYNGEE. The V end lost 6 bases, the J end lost 4 bases, and 18 bases lay between the germline ends. As DNA, the CDR3 is TGTGCCAGCACCTCGTCCTGGGCTAGCTCAGATACGCAGTATTTT. Translating it yields CASTSSWASSDTQYF.

The V call is TRBV5-1, the J call TRBJ2-7; a weak D match, TRBD2 (5 bases). This CDR3 has 12 amino acids. The germline CDR1 and CDR2 sequences are SGHRS and YFSETQ. Trimming stripped 6 bases from V and 7 bases from J, with 14 bases between. The CDR3 bases are TGCGCCAGCAAAGATGCCGGCGGGGAGCAGTACTTC. Translating it yields CASKDAGGEQYF.

The chain joins TRBV4-1 to TRBJ2-3; D not resolved. The CDR3 is 13 residues long. V lost 1 base to trimming and J lost 6 bases, with 8 bases between them. Germline V lookup: CDR1 MGHRA, CDR2 YSYEKL. The CDR3 sequence is CASSQGSLDTQYF. The CDR3 nucleotides read TGCGCCAGCAGCCAAGGAAGCCTGGATACGCAGTATTTT.

V usage is TRBV6-6 and J usage is TRBJ2-3; D possibly corresponds to TRBD2 (6 bases). The CDR3 sequence is 15 residues long. In germline, CDR1 is MNHNY, CDR2 SVGAGI (reference sequence). V lost 8 bases and J 3 bases, leaving 18 bases between the germline ends. CDR3 DNA: TGTGCCAGCCCCCCGGCCGGGGGTGGAACAGATACGCAGTATTTT. Protein sequence: CASPPAGGGTDTQYF.

In its sample, this clone was seen a few times. The V and J genes are TRBV9 and TRBJ2-2; 10 bases fit TRBD2. The germline V gene encodes CDR1 SGDLS and CDR2 YYNGEE. J gave up 1 base and V 6 bases, and 3 bases lay outside the gene matches. The CDR3 runs 15 residues. The CDR3 sequence: CASKAGGRNTGELFF. CDR3 bases: TGTGCCAGCAAAGCGGGAGGGCGGAACACCGGGGAGCTGTTTTTT.

The chain is built from TRBV7-9 and TRBJ2-2, with 9 nucleotides matching TRBD1. With V trimmed by 5 bases and J by 2 bases, 6 bases remained unmatched. This CDR3 is built from 16 residues. Germline V gene lookup returns CDR1 SEHNR and CDR2 FQNEAQ (reference sequence). CDR3 in amino acids: CASSPVTGGNTGELFF. In DNA form, the CDR3 reads TGTGCCAGCAGCCCAGTGACAGGGGGAAACACCGGGGAGCTGTTTTTT.

This clone occurred a few times. The chain recombines TRBV4-1 with TRBJ1-2; D unclear. The CDR3 runs to 16 residues. V was trimmed by 1 base and J by 5 bases, leaving 17 bases between them. Per the germline V gene, CDR1 is MGHRA and CDR2 is YSYEKL. The CDR3 DNA sequence: TGCGCCAGCAGCCAAGGCGGGAAAGAAACCGGATATGGCTACACCTTC. Translated, it gives CASSQGGKETGYGYTF.

This clone was seen only a few times. The chain is built from TRBV30 and TRBJ2-3, with no clear D. Germline V gene lookup returns CDR1 GTSNPN and CDR2 SVGIG (reference sequence). The CDR3 covers 14 residues. The germline V and J ends were trimmed by 0 bases and 3 bases, with 10 bases remaining between them. In nucleotides, the CDR3 is TGTGCCTGGAGTGTAGGTCTAGTGACAGATACGCAGTATTTT. It translates to CAWSVGLVTDTQYF.

The chain recombines TRBV2 with TRBJ2-7; D gene unclear. Germline values: CDR1 SNHLY, CDR2 FYNNEI. Trimming removed 2 bases at V and 7 bases at J, with 18 bases between. The CDR3 covers 15 residues. The CDR3 DNA reads TGTGCCAGCAGTGAAACCCCGGTACCAGGTGAAGAGCAGTACTTC. Its protein is CASSETPVPGEEQYF.

The sample holds a few counts of this clone. The chain carries TRBV7-9 and TRBJ2-7, with D possibly being TRBD2 (6 bases). V lost 5 bases, J lost 1 base, and 18 bases lay in between. Germline CDR1 SEHNR, CDR2 FQNEAQ (reference sequence). This CDR3 spans 16 amino acids. This chain's CDR3 is CASSERTGDSSYEQYF. The CDR3 region has the DNA TGTGCCAGCAGCGAGCGTACCGGGGACTCATCCTACGAGCAGTACTTC.

This clone was observed a few times. The same CDR3 is also encoded by other DNA sequences in this sample. The chain couples TRBV30 to TRBJ1-2, with TRBD1 matching over 7 bases. The CDR3 runs 12 residues. The V and J ends lost 1 base and 5 bases, in that order; junction bases with no gene match: 1. Germline CDR1 GTSNPN, CDR2 SVGIG (reference sequence). The CDR3 region has the DNA TGTGCCTGGAGTGCAGGGGGTTATGGCTACACCTTC. Protein: CAWSAGGYGYTF.

The genes are TRBV5-4 and TRBJ2-6; a weak D match, TRBD2 (5 bases). Germline assignment: CDR1 SGHNT and CDR2 YYREEE (reference sequence). This CDR3 is 14 amino acids long. Trimming took 8 bases from V and 0 from J, leaving 9 bases between them. CDR3 amino acids: CASRRDSGANVLTF. For the CDR3, the DNA is TGTGCCAGTAGACGGGACTCTGGGGCCAACGTCCTGACTTTC.

Only a few counts were recorded for this clone. V usage is TRBV19 and J usage is TRBJ2-7; D might be TRBD1 (5 bases). This CDR3 has 15 amino acids. Germline assignment: CDR1 LNHDA and CDR2 SQIVND (reference sequence). Trimming stripped 5 bases from V and 2 bases from J, with 16 bases between. CDR3 coding DNA: TGTGCCAGTAGTCTAAGGGGAACCCTGGCCTACGAGCAGTACTTC. The encoded protein is CASSLRGTLAYEQYF. Based on the CDR3 plus reference TRBV19 and TRBJ2-7, the full variable domain is DGGITQSPKYLFRKEGQNVTLSCEQNLNHDAMYWYRQDPGQGLRLIYYSQIVNDFQKGDIAEGYSVSREKKESFPLTVTSAQKNPTAFYLCASSLRGTLAYEQYFGPGTRLTVT.

The rearrangement joins TRBV6-5 to TRBJ1-2; D unclear. This CDR3 comprises 16 residues. V lost 0 bases and J lost 4, with 15 bases in between. Germline CDR1 MNHEY, CDR2 SVGAGI. This chain's CDR3 is CASSYSRQRSLYGYTF. CDR3 bases: TGTGCCAGCAGTTACTCACGACAACGATCCCTCTATGGCTACACCTTC.

A few counts support this clone. V is TRBV19 and J is TRBJ1-1; 7 bases line up with TRBD1. The junction had 7 bases not matched to a gene; V was cut back by 6 bases and J by 6 bases. CDR1 is LNHDA, CDR2 SQIVND, per germline (reference sequence). This CDR3 has 13 amino acids. The CDR3 spells CASSITGAPEAFF. The CDR3 DNA follows: TGTGCCAGTAGCATAACAGGGGCACCTGAAGCTTTCTTT.

The rearrangement uses TRBV4-2 and TRBJ1-3; D is unresolved. Germline CDR1 LGHNA, CDR2 YNFKEQ. V was cut by 3 bases and J by 5 bases, with 14 bases left in between. There are 15 residues in the CDR3. The CDR3: CASSHAGSDRNTIYF. The CDR3 DNA reads as TGTGCCAGCAGCCATGCGGGTAGTGATCGAAACACCATATATTTT.

This chain connects TRBV6-6 to TRBJ1-6; D is undetermined. This CDR3 is 13 amino acids long. V gave up 7 bases and J gave up 8 bases, with 12 bases separating them. From germline, CDR1 is MNHNY and CDR2 SVGAGI (reference sequence). In DNA form, the CDR3 reads TGTGCCAGCACAAGACCAGAGGATTCACCCCTCCACTTT. It yields the protein CASTRPEDSPLHF.

The rearrangement uses TRBV5-1 and TRBJ2-3, with 9 bases matching TRBD2. Germline loops: CDR1 SGHRS, CDR2 YFSETQ. The CDR3 runs 14 residues. Trimming at V came to 3 bases and at J to 3 bases, leaving 2 bases not matched to a gene. CDR3 protein: CASSSSGMTDTQYF. In DNA, the CDR3 is TGCGCCAGCAGCTCTAGCGGGATGACAGATACGCAGTATTTT. Full variable domain (rest looked up from reference TRBV5-1 and TRBJ2-3): KAGVTQTPRYLIKTRGQQVTLSCSPISGHRSVSWYQQTPGQGLQFLFEYFSETQRNKGNFPGRFSGRQFSNSRSEMNVSTLELGDSALYLCASSSSGMTDTQYFGPGTRLTVL.

This clone was seen a few times. J is TRBJ2-7 and V is TRBV6-5; 12 bases align to TRBD2. In germline, CDR1 is MNHEY, CDR2 SVGAGI. The V and J ends lost 6 bases and 3 bases, in that order; junction bases with no gene match: 6. The CDR3 is made up of 15 amino acids. CDR3 DNA sequence: TGTGCCAGCAGCCCAGGACTAGCGGGGAACTACGAGCAGTACTTC. Protein product: CASSPGLAGNYEQYF.

This clone was observed a few times. The J gene is TRBJ2-3, the V gene TRBV2, with TRBD2 matching over 10 bases. V lost 6 bases and J lost 6; bases outside the gene matches: 3. Germline lookup yields CDR1 SNHLY and CDR2 FYNNEI. CDR3 size: 13 residues. The CDR3 is CASSSGRGDTQYF. DNA for the CDR3: TGTGCCAGCAGCAGCGGGAGGGGGGATACGCAGTATTTT.

This chain joins TRBV12-5 and TRBJ1-1; D might be TRBD1 (6 bases). Trimming cost V 3 bases and J 2 bases, with 10 bases left between them. This CDR3 is 14 amino acids long. Looked up from germline, CDR1 is LGHNT and CDR2 is FRNRAP. In DNA form, the CDR3 reads TGTGCTAGTGGTTTCATGACAGGTAACACTGAAGCTTTCTTT. This encodes CASGFMTGNTEAFF.

The sample holds a few counts of this clone. The CDR3 nucleotides are TGTGCCAGCAGCCCTAAAACCGGGGAGCTGTTTTTT. This gives the protein CASSPKTGELFF. The gene calls are TRBV7-9 and TRBJ2-2; D not certain. V gave up 5 bases and J gave up 5 bases, with 6 bases separating them. Per germline, CDR1 SEHNR and CDR2 FQNEAQ (reference sequence). There are 12 residues in the CDR3.

This clone was seen a few times. This chain links TRBV18 with TRBJ1-5; the D gene is possibly TRBD1 (5 bases). There are 13 residues in the CDR3. CDR1 is KGHSH and CDR2 is LQKENI in the germline V gene. V was cut by 4 bases and J by 4 bases, with 8 bases left in between. The CDR3: CASSQTANQPQHF. The CDR3 DNA is TGTGCCAGCTCACAGACAGCAAATCAGCCCCAGCATTTT. The variable domain in full, with the rest retrieved from reference TRBV18 and TRBJ1-5, is NAGVMQNPRHLVRRRGQEARLRCSPMKGHSHVYWYRQLPEEGLKFMVYLQKENIIDESGMPKERFSAEFPKEGPSILRIQQVVRGDSAAYFCASSQTANQPQHFGDGTRLSIL.

The chain carries TRBV5-4 and TRBJ2-1; the D gene is possibly TRBD1 (6 bases). Germline V gene data show CDR1 as SGHNT and CDR2 as YYREEE (reference sequence). V was clipped by 0 bases and J by 4 bases, with 11 bases between them. The CDR3 sequence is 15 residues long. The CDR3 loop reads CASSLVGARYNEQFF. The DNA of the CDR3 is TGTGCCAGCAGCTTGGTGGGGGCCCGTTACAATGAGCAGTTCTTC.

This clone was counted a few times. The CDR3, as DNA: TGTGCCAGCAGCGCCTTTACAGGGCCCTCCTACGAGCAGTACTTC. It codes for CASSAFTGPSYEQYF. The rearrangement links TRBV7-2 to TRBJ2-7, with a weak D call TRBD1 (6 bases). The CDR3 has 15 residues. Per the germline V gene, CDR1 is SGHTA and CDR2 is FQGNSA. Trimming shortened V by 5 bases and J by 0 bases, and 14 bases separated the two germline ends.

This rearrangement joins TRBV4-1 to TRBJ2-3; 10 bases fit TRBD2. V lost 6 bases, J lost 7 bases, and 10 bases stayed unmatched. CDR1 and CDR2 from the germline V gene are MGHRA and YSYEKL. The CDR3 runs to 15 residues. CDR3 in DNA: TGCGCCAGCAGTCTCCCAGCGGGGGGGCAATATACGCAGTATTTT. It codes for CASSLPAGGQYTQYF.

This clone has just a few counts. The same CDR3 also results from other DNA sequences found in this sample. This rearrangement joins TRBV19 to TRBJ2-6; D unresolved. This CDR3 has 13 residues. Per the germline V gene, CDR1 is LNHDA and CDR2 is SQIVND (reference sequence). V lost 8 bases and J 1 base, leaving 6 bases between the germline ends. The CDR3 sequence is CASRSSGANVLTF. The DNA for the CDR3 is TGTGCCAGTCGGTCATCTGGGGCCAACGTCCTGACTTTC. Looking up the rest from reference TRBV19 and TRBJ2-6 gives the full variable domain: DGGITQSPKYLFRKEGQNVTLSCEQNLNHDAMYWYRQDPGQGLRLIYYSQIVNDFQKGDIAEGYSVSREKKESFPLTVTSAQKNPTAFYLCASRSSGANVLTFGAGSRLTVL.

This clone was recorded a few times. The rearrangement joins TRBV30 to TRBJ1-2, with D hard to call. Deletions cut 1 base from V and 3 bases from J, with 12 bases between. The CDR3 is made up of 14 amino acids. Per germline, CDR1 GTSNPN and CDR2 SVGIG (reference sequence). The CDR3 loop is CAWSGARRYYGYTF. In DNA form, the CDR3 reads TGTGCCTGGAGTGGGGCCAGGCGCTACTATGGCTACACCTTC.

The V and J genes are TRBV7-9 and TRBJ2-1; D is uncertain. Germline V gene lookup returns CDR1 SEHNR and CDR2 FQNEAQ (reference sequence). Trimming took off 5 bases at V and 3 bases at J, with 14 bases between the two ends. The CDR3 totals 15 residues. CDR3 sequence: CASSAAADNYNEQFF. DNA for the CDR3: TGTGCCAGCAGCGCGGCGGCCGATAACTACAATGAGCAGTTCTTC.

This clone was detected a few times. The rearrangement uses TRBV7-9 and TRBJ2-3, with D maybe TRBD2 (5 bases). Germline V lookup: CDR1 SEHNR, CDR2 FQNEAQ (reference sequence). Trimming cost V 5 bases and J 7 bases, with 16 bases left between them. The CDR3 is 14 amino acids. Here the CDR3 DNA reads TGTGCCAGCAGCCGAGGACCCCCGGGAAATACGCAGTATTTT. Amino acids: CASSRGPPGNTQYF.